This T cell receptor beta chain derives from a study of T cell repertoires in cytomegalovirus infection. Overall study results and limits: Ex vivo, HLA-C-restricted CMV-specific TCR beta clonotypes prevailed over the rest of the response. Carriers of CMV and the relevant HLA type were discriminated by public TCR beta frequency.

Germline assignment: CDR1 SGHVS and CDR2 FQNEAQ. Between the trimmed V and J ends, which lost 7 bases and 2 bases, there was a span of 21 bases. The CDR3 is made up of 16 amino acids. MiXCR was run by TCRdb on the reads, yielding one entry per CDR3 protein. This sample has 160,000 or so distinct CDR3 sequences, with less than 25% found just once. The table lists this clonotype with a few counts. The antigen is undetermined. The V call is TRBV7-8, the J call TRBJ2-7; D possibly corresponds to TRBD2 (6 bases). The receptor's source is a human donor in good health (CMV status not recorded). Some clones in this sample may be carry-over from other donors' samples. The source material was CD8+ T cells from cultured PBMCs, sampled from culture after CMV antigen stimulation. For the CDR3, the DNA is TGTGCCAGCACCCCCGTCCGGGTAGCGGAGCCCTACGAGCAGTACTTC. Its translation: CASTPVRVAEPYEQYF.